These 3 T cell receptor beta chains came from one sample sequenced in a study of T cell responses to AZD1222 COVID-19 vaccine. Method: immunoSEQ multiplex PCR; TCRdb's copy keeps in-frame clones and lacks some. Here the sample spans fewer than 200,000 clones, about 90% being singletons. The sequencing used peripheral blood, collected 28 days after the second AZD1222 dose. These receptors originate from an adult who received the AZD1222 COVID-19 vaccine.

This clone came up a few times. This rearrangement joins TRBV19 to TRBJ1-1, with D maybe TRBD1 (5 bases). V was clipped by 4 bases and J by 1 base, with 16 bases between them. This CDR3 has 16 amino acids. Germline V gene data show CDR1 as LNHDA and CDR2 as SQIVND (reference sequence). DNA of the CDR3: TGTGCCAGTAGTAGGGGGAGTCGGGGAGCGAACACTGAAGCTTTCTTT. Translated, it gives CASSRGSRGANTEAFF. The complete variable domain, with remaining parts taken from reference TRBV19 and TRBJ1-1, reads DGGITQSPKYLFRKEGQNVTLSCEQNLNHDAMYWYRQDPGQGLRLIYYSQIVNDFQKGDIAEGYSVSREKKESFPLTVTSAQKNPTAFYLCASSRGSRGANTEAFFGQGTRLTVV.

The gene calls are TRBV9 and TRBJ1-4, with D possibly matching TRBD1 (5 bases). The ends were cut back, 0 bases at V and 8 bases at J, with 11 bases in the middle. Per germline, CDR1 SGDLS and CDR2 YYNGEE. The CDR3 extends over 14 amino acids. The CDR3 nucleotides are TGTGCCAGCAGCGTAGGGGGGAGACAAGAAAAACTGTTTTTT. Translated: CASSVGGRQEKLFF.

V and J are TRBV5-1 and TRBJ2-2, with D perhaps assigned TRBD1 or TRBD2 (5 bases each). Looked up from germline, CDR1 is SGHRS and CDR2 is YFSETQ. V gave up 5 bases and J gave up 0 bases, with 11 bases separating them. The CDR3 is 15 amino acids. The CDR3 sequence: CASSPGAPNTGELFF. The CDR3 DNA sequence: TGCGCCAGCAGTCCCGGGGCACCGAACACCGGGGAGCTGTTTTTT. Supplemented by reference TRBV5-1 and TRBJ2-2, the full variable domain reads KAGVTQTPRYLIKTRGQQVTLSCSPISGHRSVSWYQQTPGQGLQFLFEYFSETQRNKGNFPGRFSGRQFSNSRSEMNVSTLELGDSALYLCASSPGAPNTGELFFGEGSRLTVL.